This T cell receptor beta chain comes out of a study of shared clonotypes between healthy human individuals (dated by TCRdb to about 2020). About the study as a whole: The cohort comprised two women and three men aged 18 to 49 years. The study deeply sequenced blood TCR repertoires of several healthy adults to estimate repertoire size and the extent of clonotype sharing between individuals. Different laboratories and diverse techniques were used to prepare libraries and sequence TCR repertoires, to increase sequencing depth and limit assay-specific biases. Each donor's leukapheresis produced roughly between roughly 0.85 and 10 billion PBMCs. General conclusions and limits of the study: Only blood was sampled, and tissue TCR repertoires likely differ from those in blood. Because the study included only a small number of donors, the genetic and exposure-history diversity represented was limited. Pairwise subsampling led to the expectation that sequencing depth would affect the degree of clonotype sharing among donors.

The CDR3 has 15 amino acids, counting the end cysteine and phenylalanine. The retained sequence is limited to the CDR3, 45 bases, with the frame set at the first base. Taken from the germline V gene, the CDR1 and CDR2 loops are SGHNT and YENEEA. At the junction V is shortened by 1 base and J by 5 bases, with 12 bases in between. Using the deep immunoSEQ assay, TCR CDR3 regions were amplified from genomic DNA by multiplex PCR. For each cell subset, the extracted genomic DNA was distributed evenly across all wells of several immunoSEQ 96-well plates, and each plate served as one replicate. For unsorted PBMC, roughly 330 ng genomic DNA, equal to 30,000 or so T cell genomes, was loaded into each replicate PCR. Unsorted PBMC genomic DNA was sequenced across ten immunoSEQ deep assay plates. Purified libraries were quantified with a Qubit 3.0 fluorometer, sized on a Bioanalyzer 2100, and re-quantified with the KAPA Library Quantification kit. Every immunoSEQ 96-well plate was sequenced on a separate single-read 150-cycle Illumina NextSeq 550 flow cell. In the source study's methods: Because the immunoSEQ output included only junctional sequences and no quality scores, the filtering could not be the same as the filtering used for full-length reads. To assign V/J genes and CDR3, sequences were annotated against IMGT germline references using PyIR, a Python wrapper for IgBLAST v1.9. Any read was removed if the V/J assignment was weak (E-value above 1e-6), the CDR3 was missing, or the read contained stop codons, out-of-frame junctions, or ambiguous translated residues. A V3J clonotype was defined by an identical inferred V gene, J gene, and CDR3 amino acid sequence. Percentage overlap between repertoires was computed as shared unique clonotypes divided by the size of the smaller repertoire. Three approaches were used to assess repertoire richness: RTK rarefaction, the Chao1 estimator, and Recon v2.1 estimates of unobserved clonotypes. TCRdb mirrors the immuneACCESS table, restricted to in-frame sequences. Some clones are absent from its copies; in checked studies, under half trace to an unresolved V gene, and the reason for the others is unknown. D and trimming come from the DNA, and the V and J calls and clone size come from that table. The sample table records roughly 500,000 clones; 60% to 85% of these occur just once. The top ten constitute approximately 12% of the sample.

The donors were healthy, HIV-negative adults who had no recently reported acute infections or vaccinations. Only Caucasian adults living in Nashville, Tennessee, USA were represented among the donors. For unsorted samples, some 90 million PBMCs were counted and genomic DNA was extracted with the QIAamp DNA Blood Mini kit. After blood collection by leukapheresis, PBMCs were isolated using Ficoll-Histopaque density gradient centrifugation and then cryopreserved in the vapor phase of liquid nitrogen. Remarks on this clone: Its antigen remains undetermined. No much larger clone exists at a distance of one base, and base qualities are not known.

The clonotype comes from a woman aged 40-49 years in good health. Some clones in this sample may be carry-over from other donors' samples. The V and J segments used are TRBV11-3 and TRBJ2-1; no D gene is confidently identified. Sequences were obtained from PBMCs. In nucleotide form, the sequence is TGTGCCAGCAGCTTAGGTTTGACGGATGACAATGAGCAGTTCTTC. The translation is CASSLGLTDDNEQFF. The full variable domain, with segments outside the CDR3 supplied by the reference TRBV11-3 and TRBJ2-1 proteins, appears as EAGVVQSPRYKIIEKKQPVAFWCNPISGHNTLYWYLQNLGQGPELLIRYENEEAVDDSQLPKDRFSAERLKGVDSTLKIQPAELGDSAVYLCASSLGLTDDNEQFFGPGTRLTVL.